Listed below are T cell receptor beta chains from one sample, sequenced in a study of cytotoxic CD8 clonotypes in ibrutinib-treated CLL. Measured with immunoSEQ multiplex PCR; TCRdb has only the in-frame clones, and not every one. The table has 15,000 to 20,000 clones, roughly 80% seen once; the top ten hold 5.7%. Here the sequenced sample was PBMCs, taken before ibrutinib treatment. Receptors originate from a human donor with chronic lymphocytic leukemia. Both conserved end residues are trimmed from each CDR3. A D gene is named only where the DNA matches it firmly.

V gene,J gene,D gene,CDR3 protein
TRBV10-3,TRBJ2-2,-,AISDQGELF
TRBV6-1,TRBJ2-7,-,ASSGGTPRSVYEQY
TRBV7-2,TRBJ1-6,-,ASSFKSYNSPLH
TRBV27,TRBJ1-1,-,ASRPQQGGNTEAF
TRBV28,TRBJ2-7,TRBD2,ASSLSAGGREQY
TRBV10-3,TRBJ1-1,-,AVSLGPNTEAF
TRBV7-2,TRBJ2-2,-,ASRYRANTGELF
TRBV18,TRBJ2-5,TRBD1,ASSGGTGKETQY
TRBV30,TRBJ1-2,TRBD1,AWSDETGGYGYT
TRBV30,TRBJ1-1,-,AWNRRSNTEAF
TRBV5-1,TRBJ2-2,TRBD1,ASSSGQGLEELF
TRBV19,TRBJ2-5,TRBD2,ASSSGTSGGTTQY
TRBV9,TRBJ1-3,-,ASGRTASSGNTIY
TRBV9,TRBJ2-7,TRBD2,ASSSGLVPYEQY
TRBV5-1,TRBJ2-1,TRBD2,ASSPDPSGGINEQF
TRBV30,TRBJ1-4,TRBD1,AWGQGNEKLF
TRBV25-1,TRBJ1-2,TRBD1,ASSDQKGQGRYGYT
TRBV28,TRBJ2-4,TRBD1,ASSWKIQGNIQY
TRBV27,TRBJ2-7,-,ASSRAGPYEQY
TRBV7-9,TRBJ2-7,-,ASSLFYRAHYEQY
TRBV4-3,TRBJ1-2,-,ASSQGGGYT
TRBV2,TRBJ1-6,-,ASSENGLPISPLH
TRBV6-6,TRBJ1-2,-,ASGSVDYGYT
TRBV10-3,TRBJ1-4,-,AISGVRAPGEEKLF
TRBV7-6,TRBJ2-1,TRBD1,ASSGPGQGFAEQF
TRBV5-1,TRBJ2-6,TRBD1,ASSLWGQGFAGANVLT
TRBV7-2,TRBJ1-2,TRBD1,ASSLVPPPTGNYGYT
TRBV9,TRBJ2-3,-,ASSVADTQY